This T cell receptor beta chain emerged from a study of T cell changes during pregnancy in multiple sclerosis. There are 13 residues in the CDR3. CDR1 and CDR2 (germline): SGHTA, FQGNSA. Trimming took 4 bases from V and 12 from J; bases not matched to a gene: 10. This table comes from immunoSEQ multiplex PCR, and its TCRdb copy is limited to in-frame clones, with some not included. The table includes 65,000 to 95,000 clones, just over 90% detected once. Sequenced material: peripheral blood, taken after pregnancy. This TCR was sampled from a female donor in good health, enrolled as a control in a pregnancy study. V is TRBV7-2 and J is TRBJ2-7; TRBD2 aligns across 9 bases. The CDR3 DNA sequence: TGTGCCAGCAGCTGGGGACTAGCCTCCGCCGCGTACTTC. Protein product: CASSWGLASAAYF.